A single T cell receptor beta chain is shown here with its context. With cryopreserved PBMCs as the source, roughly 2 micrograms of genomic DNA went to TCR beta libraries. The data were obtained in a study of cytotoxic CD8 clonotypes in ibrutinib-treated CLL. Per the germline V gene, CDR1 is SGHTA and CDR2 is FQGTGA. This CDR3 is 15 amino acids long. Trimming shortened V by 5 bases and J by 4 bases, and 12 bases separated the two germline ends. Profiled with immunoSEQ multiplex PCR; TCRdb holds only in-frame clones, not every one. The sample carries around 200,000 clones, roughly 73% recorded once. The receptor was derived from a human donor with chronic lymphocytic leukemia. V and J are TRBV7-3 and TRBJ2-6, with a possible D match to TRBD1 (6 bases). Sequences were derived from PBMCs, sampled after 12 months of ibrutinib treatment. CDR3 sequence (DNA): TGTGCCAGCAGCCAACAGGGCGCGGGGGCCAACGTCCTGACTTTC. It encodes CASSQQGAGANVLTF.